The present T cell receptor beta chain was sequenced within a study of blood T cell repertoires in COVID-19. Whole-study context: Specimens from acute and convalescent COVID-19 originated in the United States, Italy and Spain. The cDNA or gDNA used as material had been derived from T cells, B-cell-depleted T cells, or PBMCs.

In the study's own analysis: Reference gene primer amplification gave estimated nucleated cell counts. Sequenced by immunoSEQ multiplex PCR; TCRdb stores in-frame clones only, minus some. That table furnishes V, J and clone size, whereas the DNA furnished D and trimming. The data hold 60,000 to 90,000 clones, with 90% observed a single time. The J segment lost 3 bases and the V segment lost 6 bases, leaving 8 bases of the junction unmatched. From germline, CDR1 is KGHSH and CDR2 LQKENI. The CDR3 is 15 residues long. The receptor was isolated from a woman aged 80 or over with acute or convalescent COVID-19. V gene TRBV18 combines with J gene TRBJ2-1, with TRBD2 matching over 7 bases. Sequenced: peripheral blood. CDR3 sequence: CASSPPGGNYNEQFF. The DNA of the CDR3 is TGTGCCAGCTCCCCGCCGGGGGGTAACTACAATGAGCAGTTCTTC.